The entry below describes one T cell receptor beta chain. The data were taken from a study of blood T cell repertoires in COVID-19. The wider study: The study drew acute and convalescent COVID-19 samples from the United States, Italy and Spain.

The method was immunoSEQ multiplex PCR; TCRdb's version includes in-frame clones alone and lacks a portion of them. The sample has about 270,000 clones; approximately 90% are singletons. This sequence was found in a woman between 50 and 59 years old who had recovered from COVID-19. The material sequenced was PBMCs or T cells enriched from blood (not recorded which).

The CDR3 loop is CASSGDGTPAIYF. The DNA of the CDR3 is TGTGCCAGCAGCGGCGATGGGACACCGGCCATATATTTT. The rearrangement joins TRBV3-1 (or the pseudogene TRBV3-2) to TRBJ1-3; D is perhaps TRBD1 (6 bases). Trimming pared 5 bases from V and 11 bases from J, leaving 16 bases between. This CDR3 contains 13 residues. Germline V lookup: CDR1 LGHDT, CDR2 YNNKEL (reference sequence).